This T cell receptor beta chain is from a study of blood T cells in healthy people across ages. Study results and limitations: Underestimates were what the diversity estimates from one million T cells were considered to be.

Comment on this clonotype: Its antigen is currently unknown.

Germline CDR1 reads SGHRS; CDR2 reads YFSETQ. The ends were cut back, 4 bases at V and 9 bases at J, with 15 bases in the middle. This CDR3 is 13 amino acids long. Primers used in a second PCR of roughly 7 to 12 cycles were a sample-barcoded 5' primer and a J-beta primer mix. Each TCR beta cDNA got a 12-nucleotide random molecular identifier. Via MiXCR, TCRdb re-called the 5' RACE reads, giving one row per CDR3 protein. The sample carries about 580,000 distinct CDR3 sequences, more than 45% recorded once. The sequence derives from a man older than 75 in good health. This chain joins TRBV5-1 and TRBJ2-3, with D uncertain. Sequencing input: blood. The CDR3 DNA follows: TGCGCCAGCAGCCTTCCATCGCGTCGCACGCAGTATTTT. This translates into CASSLPSRRTQYF.